A selection of T cell receptor beta chains follows, all from one sample in a study of blood T cell repertoires in COVID-19. TCRdb's copy holds only in-frame clones and misses some; the assay was immunoSEQ multiplex PCR. The profile shows about 59,000 clones, more than 80% of them singletons. Sequencing was carried out using peripheral blood. The receptors here all came from a man between 60 and 75 years old with COVID-19, enrolled during active disease. CDR3s leave out the opening cysteine and the closing phenylalanine or tryptophan. Each record gives: V gene, J gene, CDR3 protein.

TRBV5-1,TRBJ1-2,ASSPGGEGGYT
TRBV5-1,TRBJ1-6,ASSSAGSANSPLH
TRBV4-2,TRBJ1-5,ASSRQQGADNQPQH
TRBV16,TRBJ2-3,ASSAGLLTDTQY
TRBV6-5,TRBJ2-2,ASNPSGRATGELF
TRBV10-2,TRBJ2-7,ASSERQGAYEQY
TRBV10-3,TRBJ1-1,AISGGLMNTEAF
TRBV5-1,TRBJ1-1,ASSWDRDTEAF
TRBV21-1,TRBJ2-1,ASSNYEQF
TRBV5-1,TRBJ2-3,ASSPWTASLSTDTQY
TRBV5-5,TRBJ1-3,ASSFQTGNTIY
TRBV21-1,TRBJ2-3,ASSKKVGGADTQY
TRBV13,TRBJ2-5,ASSPTGGSAKTQY
TRBV7-2,TRBJ1-5,ASSPDRSRRPQH
TRBV19,TRBJ2-1,ASRAGSSYNEQF
TRBV4-1,TRBJ2-7,ASSQGTGGLYEQY
TRBV4-1,TRBJ2-1,ASSQGSGVLYNEQF
TRBV18,TRBJ2-7,ASSWDRSYEQY
TRBV7-9,TRBJ2-1,ASSPGWLGLAQSNEQF
TRBV11-2,TRBJ2-7,ASSQGPDGRYEQY
TRBV19,TRBJ2-1,ASRVAPQSGEQF
TRBV27,TRBJ2-1,ASSLLAPYNEQF
TRBV4-2,TRBJ1-1,ASSQAGTGTTEAF
TRBV19,TRBJ1-4,ASRKTPSPGEKLF
TRBV7-2,TRBJ1-6,ASSPQERTYNSPLH
TRBV19,TRBJ2-1,ASSVRLAGAYNEQF
TRBV5-1,TRBJ1-1,ASSTRGGNTEAF
TRBV9,TRBJ1-1,ASSDTQGASRAF
TRBV7-3,TRBJ2-6,ASSPGQGFSGANVLT
TRBV10-3,TRBJ2-2,AISDEAGETGELF
TRBV11-2,TRBJ2-7,ASSLGQGNEQY
TRBV7-9,TRBJ1-2,ASSRDSANYGYT
TRBV10-3,TRBJ1-2,AISRGQDYGYT
TRBV12-3/TRBV12-4,TRBJ1-6,ASSSGQGIIH
TRBV11-3,TRBJ2-3,ASSRGTSGDTDTQY
TRBV11-3,TRBJ1-6,ASSTRDSPLGNSPLH
TRBV2,TRBJ1-5,ASRDRDQPQH